This T cell receptor beta chain was recovered during a study of blood T cell repertoires in COVID-19. Produced via immunoSEQ multiplex PCR; TCRdb's table is partial and in-frame only. This table has about 130,000 clones, approximately 80% appearing once. Germline assignment: CDR1 LNHDA and CDR2 SQIVND (reference sequence). Trimming cost V 3 bases and J 0 bases, with 15 bases left between them. This CDR3 region has 17 residues. This sequence joins TRBV19 and TRBJ1-5; possible D gene TRBD1, 6 bases. This clonotype originated in a woman in her sixties or seventies with acute or convalescent COVID-19. Input material: peripheral blood. The CDR3 coding sequence is TGTGCCAGTAGTATCTCGGACAGTTCCAATAGCAATCAGCCCCAGCATTTT. As protein: CASSISDSSNSNQPQHF.